One sample yielded the 27 T cell receptor beta chains listed below, sequenced in a study of control samples from healthy donors and cancer patients. Sequenced by immunoSEQ multiplex PCR; TCRdb stores in-frame clones only, minus some. The data show roughly 400,000 clones, 75% to 95% seen once. The sequenced sample was PBMCs. All receptors come from a man in his forties with head and neck cancer.

This clone was recorded once. V gene TRBV5-1 combines with J gene TRBJ1-3; D may be TRBD1 (5 bases). V was pared by 6 bases and J by 4 bases, with 29 bases between. The CDR3 contains 19 residues. The germline CDR1 and CDR2 sequences are SGHRS and YFSETQ. CDR3 in DNA: TGCGCCAGCACCCCAGAGGGTCTCAGGGAGCCGCGCCAAGGAAACACCATATATTTT. Protein product: CASTPEGLREPRQGNTIYF.

The chain couples TRBV19 to TRBJ2-1; 9 bases align to TRBD2. Losses at the gene ends were 3 bases for V and 1 base for J; bases not matched to a gene: 7. This CDR3 spans 17 amino acids. From germline, CDR1 is LNHDA and CDR2 SQIVND (reference sequence). The CDR3 is CASSISAAGGSYNEQFF. The CDR3 DNA sequence: TGTGCCAGTAGTATCTCAGCAGCGGGGGGTTCCTACAATGAGCAGTTCTTC. The whole variable domain, remainder taken from reference TRBV19 and TRBJ2-1, is DGGITQSPKYLFRKEGQNVTLSCEQNLNHDAMYWYRQDPGQGLRLIYYSQIVNDFQKGDIAEGYSVSREKKESFPLTVTSAQKNPTAFYLCASSISAAGGSYNEQFFGPGTRLTVL.

The chain recombines TRBV5-8 with TRBJ1-2, with D unresolved. Germline CDR1 and CDR2: SGHTS and YDEGEE. This CDR3 is 17 amino acids long. V lost 2 bases and J 2 bases, leaving 19 bases between the germline ends. CDR3 loop: CASSFSRGSHSNYGYTF. For the CDR3, the DNA is TGTGCCAGCAGCTTCTCTAGAGGGAGTCACAGCAACTATGGCTACACCTTC.

This chain connects TRBV24-1 to TRBJ2-2; D gene uncertain. Trimming removed 6 bases from V and 6 bases from J, with 7 bases in between. The CDR3 extends over 12 amino acids. CDR1 is KGHDR and CDR2 is SFDVKD in the germline V gene. The CDR3 spells CATSTKAGELFF. CDR3 DNA: TGTGCCACCAGTACCAAGGCCGGGGAGCTGTTTTTT.

The genes are TRBV6-5 and TRBJ1-4, with D uncertain. The germline CDR1 and CDR2 sequences are MNHEY and SVGAGI. The CDR3 covers 13 residues. The V end was cut by 2 bases, the J end by 7 bases, with 8 bases between. Here the CDR3 reads CASSYDGFEKLFF. The CDR3 DNA reads TGTGCCAGCAGTTACGACGGCTTTGAAAAACTGTTTTTT.

The chain recombines TRBV2 with TRBJ1-4; no firm D call. CDR3 length: 12 residues. Trimming pared 7 bases from V and 6 bases from J, leaving 9 bases between. Germline lookup yields CDR1 SNHLY and CDR2 FYNNEI. The CDR3 protein is CASTVGYEKLFF. CDR3 nucleotides: TGTGCCAGCACGGTAGGATATGAAAAACTGTTTTTT.

V is TRBV30 and J is TRBJ1-2; D gene uncertain. The V end was cut by 3 bases, the J end by 4 bases, with 12 bases between. The CDR3 contains 13 residues. Germline V gives CDR1 GTSNPN, CDR2 SVGIG (reference sequence). CDR3: CAWSLLQGYGYTF. The CDR3 region has the DNA TGTGCCTGGAGCCTCCTTCAAGGCTATGGCTACACCTTC. Supplemented by reference TRBV30 and TRBJ1-2, the full variable domain reads SQTIHQWPATLVQPVGSPLSLECTVEGTSNPNLYWYRQAAGRGLQLLFYSVGIGQISSEVPQNLSASRPQDRQFILSSKKLLLSDSGFYLCAWSLLQGYGYTFGSGTRLTVV.

The chain carries TRBV10-2 and TRBJ2-7; the match to TRBD2 covers 8 bases. This CDR3 region has 15 residues. J was trimmed by 0 bases and V by 2 bases; bases with no gene match: 3. Germline CDR1 WSHSY, CDR2 SAAADI. Written as DNA, the CDR3 is TGCGCCAGCAGTGAGCGGGGGGGGAGCTCCTACGAGCAGTACTTC. Its protein is CASSERGGSSYEQYF.

This chain joins TRBV2 and TRBJ2-7; the match to TRBD1 covers 9 bases. This CDR3 is built from 13 residues. Germline CDR1 SNHLY, CDR2 FYNNEI. V lost 10 bases to trimming and J lost 4 bases; unmatched junction nucleotides: 8. CDR3 sequence reads: CATLDRGRYEQYF. As DNA, the CDR3 is TGTGCCACGTTGGACAGGGGCCGTTACGAGCAGTACTTC. Combining the CDR3 with reference TRBV2 and TRBJ2-7 gives the whole variable domain EPEVTQTPSHQVTQMGQEVILRCVPISNHLYFYWYRQILGQKVEFLVSFYNNEISEKSEIFDDQFSVERPDGSNFTLKIRSTKLEDSAMYFCATLDRGRYEQYFGPGTRLTVT.

The CDR3 is CASTTDMNTEAFF. The CDR3 DNA follows: TGTGCCAGCACCACCGACATGAACACTGAAGCTTTCTTT. The gene calls are TRBV6-5 and TRBJ1-1; D uncertain. Trimming took 7 bases from V and 0 from J, leaving 9 bases between them. In germline, CDR1 is MNHEY, CDR2 SVGAGI. The CDR3 has 13 amino acids.

V usage is TRBV3-1 (or the pseudogene TRBV3-2) and J usage is TRBJ2-1; 11 bases line up with TRBD2. CDR1 LGHDT and CDR2 YNNKEL come from the germline V gene (reference sequence). V dropped 4 bases and J dropped 3; count of bases not matched to a gene: 5. The CDR3 loop spans 16 amino acids. The DNA of the CDR3 is TGTGCCAGCAGCCGGGGGACTAGCGGAAACTACAATGAGCAGTTCTTC. It yields the protein CASSRGTSGNYNEQFF.

V usage is TRBV10-3 and J usage is TRBJ2-2, with 8 nucleotides matching TRBD2. Germline CDR1 ENHRY, CDR2 SYGVKD. Trimming at V came to 0 bases and at J to 4 bases, leaving 7 bases not matched to a gene. This CDR3 is built from 17 residues. CDR3 bases: TGTGCCATCAGTGAGTCGAAGCTAGCGGGCGCCACCGGGGAGCTGTTTTTT. This translates into CAISESKLAGATGELFF.

This rearrangement joins TRBV28 to TRBJ2-1; 11 bases map to TRBD2. With V trimmed by 6 bases and J by 0 bases, 7 bases remained unmatched. The germline V gene has CDR1 MDHEN and CDR2 SYDVKM. The length of the CDR3 is 17 residues. CDR3 sequence reads: CASSSRLAGSSYNEQFF. The CDR3 region has the DNA TGTGCCAGCAGCTCCCGACTAGCGGGGAGCTCCTACAATGAGCAGTTCTTC.

The chain couples TRBV5-1 to TRBJ1-5; 10 bases agree with TRBD1. The CDR3 loop spans 16 amino acids. The V gene's germline CDR1 is SGHRS and CDR2 YFSETQ. V was pared by 4 bases and J by 3 bases, with 7 bases of the junction left unmatched. CDR3 sequence: CASSRGTGVDNQPQHF. The CDR3 DNA reads as TGCGCCAGCAGCAGGGGGACAGGGGTCGACAATCAGCCCCAGCATTTT.

This chain connects TRBV7-9 to TRBJ1-2; the D is unclear. The ends were cut back, 1 base at V and 7 bases at J, with 7 bases in the middle. The CDR3 extends over 12 amino acids. Germline CDR1 and CDR2: SEHNR and FQNEAQ (reference sequence). The DNA of the CDR3 is TGTGCCAGCAGCTTAGAGGAATTTGGCTACACCTTC. As protein: CASSLEEFGYTF. Together with reference TRBV7-9 and TRBJ1-2, the CDR3 gives the full variable domain: DTGVSQNPRHKITKRGQNVTFRCDPISEHNRLYWYRQTLGQGPEFLTYFQNEAQLEKSRLLSDRFSAERPKGSFSTLEIQRTEQGDSAMYLCASSLEEFGYTFGSGTRLTVV.

The chain recombines TRBV6-7 with TRBJ1-2; D not resolved. TRBV6-7 has ORF status, its function being uncertain. V was pared by 0 bases and J by 8 bases, with 16 bases between. The CDR3 covers 15 residues. Here the CDR3 DNA reads TGTGCCAGCAGTTACTCGCCCCCTCCTCGGGGAGGCTACACCTTC. This gives the protein CASSYSPPPRGGYTF.

The CDR3 coding sequence is TGTGCCAGCAGCTCACGAACAGGGGGAGGGACTGAAGCTTTCTTT. Amino acid sequence: CASSSRTGGGTEAFF. The rearrangement links TRBV7-8 to TRBJ1-1; TRBD1 matches at 8 bases. CDR1 and CDR2 from the germline V gene are SGHVS and FQNEAQ. The CDR3 sequence is 15 residues long. J lost 5 bases, V lost 4 bases, and 9 bases had no gene match.

V usage is TRBV29-1 and J usage is TRBJ1-1; 8 positions agree with TRBD1. The ends lost 0 bases at V and 4 bases at J; junction bases unmatched: 4. Germline V gene sequence: CDR1 SQVTM, CDR2 ANQGSEA. The CDR3 contains 14 residues. The CDR3 DNA follows: TGCAGCGTTGAAGAGTCAGGGGGCTTCACTGAAGCTTTCTTT. Residues: CSVEESGGFTEAFF.

The chain is built from TRBV5-4 and TRBJ2-2; 7 bases are shared with TRBD1. There are 15 residues in the CDR3. The junction had 10 bases not matched to a gene; V was cut back by 4 bases and J by 7 bases. Germline values: CDR1 SGHNT, CDR2 YYREEE (reference sequence). The CDR3 coding sequence is TGTGCCAGCAGCCAACAGGGGTCAAACTACGGGGAGCTGTTTTTT. Amino acid sequence: CASSQQGSNYGELFF.

J is TRBJ2-1 and V is TRBV18; D gene ambiguous. CDR3 length: 13 residues. The V end was cut by 3 bases, the J end by 6 bases, with 9 bases between. The germline gives CDR1 KGHSH, CDR2 LQKENI. The DNA of the CDR3 is TGTGCCAGCTCACCCCTGGGTCTCAATGAGCAGTTCTTC. This sequence encodes CASSPLGLNEQFF.

This clone was seen a single time. The rearrangement joins TRBV30 to TRBJ2-1, with 10 bases aligning to TRBD2. CDR3 length equals 14 residues. V shed 3 bases and J 12 bases; nucleotides not matched to a gene: 11. Germline-derived CDR1 and CDR2 are GTSNPN and SVGIG (reference sequence). The DNA of the CDR3 is TGTGCCTGGAGGAGCGGGAGGGCCGGGGATAGGCAGTTCTTC. Translation gives CAWRSGRAGDRQFF.

This chain uses TRBV28 with TRBJ2-3, with TRBD1 matching over 8 bases. CDR3 length equals 15 residues. V lost 9 bases, J lost 1 base, and 9 bases stayed unmatched. Germline V gene lookup returns CDR1 MDHEN and CDR2 SYDVKM. The CDR3 nucleotides are TGTGCCAGAAATAAAGAGGACAGGGGCACAGATACGCAGTATTTT. It specifies CARNKEDRGTDTQYF.

This chain links TRBV7-3 with TRBJ2-7; D not certain. The CDR3 spans 13 residues. Trimming pared 2 bases from V and 7 bases from J, leaving 12 bases between. Germline V gene sequence: CDR1 SGHTA, CDR2 FQGTGA. DNA of the CDR3: TGTGCCAGCAGCTTATCGGGTTCCGGGGAGCAGTACTTC. Amino acids: CASSLSGSGEQYF.

The V call is TRBV11-2, the J call TRBJ1-2; 10 nucleotides align to TRBD1. CDR1 SGHAT and CDR2 FQNNGV come from the germline V gene. J lost 5 bases, V lost 5 bases, and 5 bases had no gene match. CDR3 length: 14 amino acids. The CDR3 spells CASSPGTGAYGYTF. The CDR3 bases are TGTGCCAGCAGCCCGGGGACAGGGGCATATGGCTACACCTTC.

This chain uses TRBV11-2 with TRBJ1-1; D ambiguous. CDR3 length: 13 residues. Germline V gene lookup returns CDR1 SGHAT and CDR2 FQNNGV. Trimming removed 1 base at V and 0 bases at J, with 3 bases between. The DNA of the CDR3 is TGTGCCAGCAGCTTAGGGTTGAACACTGAAGCTTTCTTT. Translation gives CASSLGLNTEAFF. The variable domain in full, completed from reference TRBV11-2 and TRBJ1-1, reads EAGVAQSPRYKIIEKRQSVAFWCNPISGHATLYWYQQILGQGPKLLIQFQNNGVVDDSQLPKDRFSAERLKGVDSTLKIQPAKLEDSAVYLCASSLGLNTEAFFGQGTRLTVV.

The chain joins TRBV28 to TRBJ1-2; weak D call: TRBD1 (6 bases). The CDR3 consists of 14 residues. Trimming took 7 bases from V and 4 from J, leaving 16 bases between them. The germline V gene has CDR1 MDHEN and CDR2 SYDVKM. CDR3 protein: CASKLKGGGYGYTF. CDR3 nucleotide sequence: TGTGCCAGCAAACTGAAGGGGGGAGGCTATGGCTACACCTTC.

V usage is TRBV14 and J usage is TRBJ2-1, with D possibly being TRBD1 (5 bases). Germline V lookup: CDR1 SGHDN, CDR2 FVKESK. V was cut by 2 bases and J by 5 bases, with 13 bases left in between. This CDR3 contains 15 residues. The CDR3 bases are TGTGCCAGCAGCCAATTAAAGGGGCCCCACAATGAGCAGTTCTTC. Its translation is CASSQLKGPHNEQFF.